A single T cell receptor beta chain is shown here with its context. The antigen is unknown. CDR3 size: 14 residues. V was clipped by 4 bases and J by 6 bases, with 13 bases between them. CDR1 is WNHNN, CDR2 SYGVQD, per germline (reference sequence). Primers for the PCR totalled 60 Vbeta and 13 Jbeta. Libraries were prepared by immunoSEQ multiplex PCR; TCRdb keeps only in-frame clonotypes and omits some of them. The data contain 150,000 to 200,000 clones, around 84% of them singletons. The data were obtained in a study of cytomegalovirus exposure and HLA in healthy donors. Study findings and constraints: When analyzed later, the rates of TCR association showed variation by HLA locus, with DRB1 the most and HLA-C the fewest.

The clonotype was recovered from a woman aged 35 to 49 in good health and CMV-seronegative. The sample taken for sequencing was PBMCs. The V and J genes are TRBV10-1 and TRBJ2-4, with TRBD2 as a possible D gene (6 bases). The CDR3 loop reads CASSASGEVNIQYF. The DNA for the CDR3 is TGCGCCAGCAGTGCTTCGGGGGAGGTAAACATTCAGTACTTC.